The 3 T cell receptor beta chains below come from one sample, sequenced in a study of blood T cell repertoires in COVID-19. Assay used: immunoSEQ multiplex PCR; TCRdb lists only in-frame clones, some missing. The table has more than 100,000 clones, approximately 89% seen once. Input material: peripheral blood. The origin of the receptors is a woman of 80 years or more in a cohort sampled during active COVID-19.

The chain joins TRBV6-2 or TRBV6-3 to TRBJ2-7; the match to TRBD2 covers 7 bases. Germline V gives CDR1 MNHEY, CDR2 SVGEGT. CDR3 length: 17 amino acids. Unmatched junction bases numbered 8, after V lost 0 bases and J lost 0 bases. CDR3 in DNA: TGTGCCAGCAGTTACTCTTTGGGGCTAGCGGCCTCCTACGAGCAGTACTTC. Its protein is CASSYSLGLAASYEQYF.

The V and J genes are TRBV3-1 (or the pseudogene TRBV3-2) and TRBJ1-4; 8 nucleotides line up with TRBD1. The CDR3 totals 17 residues. Trimming removed 2 bases from V and 2 bases from J; junction bases left unmatched: 7. CDR1 is LGHDT, CDR2 YNNKEL, per germline (reference sequence). The CDR3 nucleotides are TGTGCCAGCAGCCAAAGCAGGGGGCGTGTTACTAATGAAAAACTGTTTTTT. Protein sequence: CASSQSRGRVTNEKLFF.

DNA for the CDR3: TGTGCCACCAGTGATTTGCTCCCAGGGCTGGAAAAACTGTTTTTT. It specifies CATSDLLPGLEKLFF. This chain uses TRBV24-1 with TRBJ1-4, with a weak D call TRBD1 (5 bases). There are 15 residues in the CDR3. CDR1 and CDR2 from the germline V gene are KGHDR and SFDVKD. The V and J ends lost 0 bases and 8 bases respectively, with 12 bases between them.